These 28 T cell receptor beta chains were all obtained from the same sample, sequenced in a study of beta chain features in type 1 diabetes. Study-wide points: Shorter TCRB CDR3s, moderately but significantly so, marked every one of the four CD4+ subsets in Type 1 diabetes patients.

No antigens are known for them. Of the isolated RNA, all was reverse transcribed, and so the sequenced material was expressed TCRB transcripts. Clones were sequenced by immunoSEQ multiplex PCR, and TCRdb holds only the in-frame ones, with some missing. This repertoire shows some 130,000 clones, around 10% found once; its top ten account for roughly 0.75%. Sample: central memory CD4+ T cells from blood. These receptors were obtained from a man aged 25 to 45 with type 1 diabetes.

In this sample, this clone turned up many times. The chain uses TRBV11-1 and TRBJ2-1; D is perhaps TRBD1 (7 bases). The ends were cut back, 5 bases at V and 10 bases at J, with 9 bases in the middle. Germline V lookup: CDR1 SGHAT, CDR2 FQDESV (reference sequence). The CDR3 sequence is 11 residues long. The CDR3 DNA is TGTGCCAGCAGCCAGGGGGGCGAGCAGTTCTTC. This sequence encodes CASSQGGEQFF.

V is TRBV29-1 and J is TRBJ2-3; 9 nucleotides match TRBD2. With 3 bases clipped from V and 1 base from J, the junction kept 5 bases outside the gene matches. CDR1 and CDR2 from the germline V gene are SQVTM and ANQGSEA. The CDR3 totals 15 residues. The CDR3 DNA is TGCAGCGTTGATCGTGTAGCGGGGGGCACAGATACGCAGTATTTT. Its translation is CSVDRVAGGTDTQYF.

The chain recombines TRBV2 with TRBJ1-5; D is perhaps TRBD1 (5 bases). The CDR3 has 13 residues. Germline CDR1 and CDR2: SNHLY and FYNNEI. V lost 6 bases, J lost 2 bases, and 8 bases lay in between. CDR3 in DNA: TGTGCCAGCAGGACGACAGGCAATCAGCCCCAGCATTTT. It codes for CASRTTGNQPQHF.

This clone showed up just a few times. The chain couples TRBV30 to TRBJ2-3; TRBD1 matches 9 bases. Per germline, CDR1 GTSNPN and CDR2 SVGIG (reference sequence). V was clipped by 3 bases and J by 4 bases; unmatched bases: 5. This CDR3 is built from 14 residues. In DNA, the CDR3 is TGTGCCTGGAGGACAGGGGGGACAGCAGATACGCAGTATTTT. It is translated as CAWRTGGTADTQYF.

This clone was found a few times. This chain links TRBV4-3 with TRBJ1-1, with a weak D call TRBD1 (6 bases). In germline, CDR1 is LGHNA, CDR2 YSLEER. The CDR3 runs to 16 residues. V lost 4 bases and J lost 0, with 15 bases in between. The CDR3 region is CASSLYRDGMNTEAFF. CDR3 sequence (DNA): TGCGCCAGCAGCCTTTACAGGGACGGGATGAACACTGAAGCTTTCTTT.

The rearrangement links TRBV6-5 to TRBJ1-2; D call uncertain. Germline V lookup: CDR1 MNHEY, CDR2 SVGAGI. V was shortened by 3 bases and J by 10 bases, with 9 bases between the two germline ends. CDR3 length: 11 amino acids. DNA of the CDR3: TGTGCCAGCAGTTATCCCCCCCTCTACACCTTC. Translated, it gives CASSYPPLYTF.

About this clone: A much larger clone lies one base from this, so it may be a read error. This chain uses TRBV4-2 with TRBJ2-3; the D gene is possibly TRBD2 (6 bases). V was trimmed by 0 bases and J by 0 bases, leaving 13 bases between them. CDR3 length: 17 amino acids. The germline V gene has CDR1 LGHNA and CDR2 YNFKEQ. CDR3 DNA: TGTGCCAGCAGCCAAGAACCCGCGGGGCCAAGCACAGATACGCAGTATTTT. Translation gives CASSQEPAGPSTDTQYF.

The table lists this clone with a few counts. V and J are TRBV5-1 and TRBJ2-5; D is ambiguous. Trimming cost V 0 bases and J 0 bases, with 6 bases left between them. The CDR3 has 14 residues. Germline V lookup: CDR1 SGHRS, CDR2 YFSETQ. CDR3 protein: CASSLAPDQETQYF. CDR3 nucleotide sequence: TGCGCCAGCAGCTTGGCACCGGACCAAGAGACCCAGTACTTC.

The rearrangement links TRBV6-1 to TRBJ2-7; 8 positions match TRBD2. Germline trimming cut 7 bases from V and 6 bases from J; bases unmatched to any gene: 8. The CDR3 runs 13 residues. Germline V gene lookup returns CDR1 MNHNS and CDR2 SASEGT. The CDR3: CASTNPAGVEQYF. The CDR3 coding sequence is TGTGCCAGCACAAACCCAGCGGGGGTCGAGCAGTACTTC.

The chain couples TRBV27 to TRBJ1-2; D may be TRBD1 (6 bases). Per the germline V gene, CDR1 is MNHEY and CDR2 is SMNVEV (reference sequence). V lost 5 bases and J 9 bases, leaving 19 bases between the germline ends. The CDR3 loop spans 14 amino acids. The CDR3, as DNA: TGTGCCAGCAGTCCTGTAGAGACAGGTGGGAGCTACACCTTC. It codes for CASSPVETGGSYTF.

V usage is TRBV5-6 and J usage is TRBJ2-5, with a tentative D call TRBD1 (6 bases). Germline CDR1 is SGHDT and CDR2 is YYEEEE. CDR3 length equals 16 residues. V was clipped by 3 bases and J by 5 bases, with 20 bases between them. This CDR3 reads CASSSYRDVFDETQYF. The CDR3 nucleotides read TGTGCCAGCAGCTCCTACAGGGACGTCTTTGACGAGACCCAGTACTTC.

A few counts support this clone. This chain joins TRBV7-8 and TRBJ2-3; 8 bases match TRBD2. The CDR3 is made up of 14 amino acids. V trimming: 1 base; J trimming: 6 bases; junction bases outside the gene matches: 3. Germline CDR1 and CDR2: SGHVS and FQNEAQ. In DNA form, the CDR3 reads TGTGCCAGCAGCTTAGTGGCTAGCGGGGATACGCAGTATTTT. Residues: CASSLVASGDTQYF.

This clone occurred a few times. This chain links TRBV15 with TRBJ2-1; D perhaps matches TRBD1 (6 bases). Germline V CDR1 and CDR2: LNHNV, YYDKDF (reference sequence). This CDR3 comprises 12 residues. V lost 0 bases to trimming and J lost 14 bases, with 11 bases between them. The CDR3 DNA sequence: TGTGCCACCAGCAGAGAACAGGGTGGGAAGTTCTTC. This encodes CATSREQGGKFF.

This clone has a handful of counts. The chain uses TRBV30 and TRBJ1-5; 7 positions match TRBD1. Germline CDR1 GTSNPN, CDR2 SVGIG (reference sequence). Germline trimming cut 4 bases from V and 0 bases from J; bases unmatched to any gene: 6. This CDR3 contains 15 residues. The CDR3 region is CAWTGGPYSNQPQHF. Written as DNA, the CDR3 is TGTGCCTGGACAGGGGGACCATATAGCAATCAGCCCCAGCATTTT. The whole variable domain, remainder taken from reference TRBV30 and TRBJ1-5, is SQTIHQWPATLVQPVGSPLSLECTVEGTSNPNLYWYRQAAGRGLQLLFYSVGIGQISSEVPQNLSASRPQDRQFILSSKKLLLSDSGFYLCAWTGGPYSNQPQHFGDGTRLSIL.

The rearrangement links TRBV7-3 to TRBJ2-2, with 7 bases aligning to TRBD1. V gave up 4 bases and J gave up 6 bases; unmatched junction bases: 2. The CDR3 runs 13 residues. Germline assignment: CDR1 SGHTA and CDR2 FQGTGA. The CDR3 coding sequence is TGTGCCAGCAGCTCCGGACAGGCCGGGGAGCTGTTTTTT. It specifies CASSSGQAGELFF.

This clone was seen more than once but under ten times. The chain combines TRBV29-1 with TRBJ1-2; tentative D call: TRBD1 (5 bases). CDR1 SQVTM and CDR2 ANQGSEA come from the germline V gene. The V end lost 6 bases, the J end lost 3 bases, and 17 bases lay between the germline ends. The CDR3 spans 14 residues. The CDR3 protein is CSVVRKGAYYGYTF. CDR3 bases: TGCAGCGTGGTCCGGAAAGGGGCTTACTATGGCTACACCTTC.

V is TRBV2 and J is TRBJ1-1, with TRBD1 identical over 8 bases. The CDR3 is made up of 14 amino acids. V shed 6 bases, J shed 1 base, and the junction held 4 bases outside the gene matches. The germline CDR1 and CDR2 sequences are SNHLY and FYNNEI. The DNA of the CDR3 is TGTGCCAGCAGGGGAGGACAGGGGAACACTGAAGCTTTCTTT. Protein product: CASRGGQGNTEAFF.

There are a few counts of this clone. The V and J genes are TRBV18 and TRBJ2-7; perhaps TRBD1 as D (6 bases). The CDR3 sequence is 14 residues long. V was clipped by 4 bases and J by 2 bases, with 12 bases between them. Germline assignment: CDR1 KGHSH and CDR2 LQKENI. The CDR3 DNA reads TGTGCCAGCTCACGGGCTGAGGGGGCCTACGAGCAGTACTTC. Translated, it gives CASSRAEGAYEQYF.

The chain combines TRBV9 with TRBJ2-3; D is perhaps TRBD2 (5 bases). Trimming took off 4 bases at V and 1 base at J, with 16 bases between the two ends. This CDR3 contains 16 residues. Germline-derived CDR1 and CDR2 are SGDLS and YYNGEE. The DNA of the CDR3 is TGTGCCAGCAGCACACCGGCCAGCGGAGGCACAGATACGCAGTATTTT. Protein product: CASSTPASGGTDTQYF.

This clone is a singleton in its sample. This likely traces to a read error, being one base from a far larger clone. The chain is built from TRBV7-9 and TRBJ2-1, with 8 bases fitting TRBD1. The V segment lost 5 bases and the J segment 10 bases; nucleotides outside the gene matches: 4. The CDR3 spans 12 residues. Germline V gives CDR1 SEHNR, CDR2 FQNEAQ (reference sequence). The CDR3 DNA sequence: TGTGCCAGCAGCCTGACAGGGGACGAGCAGTTCTTC. Encoded protein: CASSLTGDEQFF.

This clone was detected only a few times. The CDR3 DNA reads TGTGCCACCAGCAGACCACTAGCGGGGGCGGGCAGGGATACGCAGTATTTT. It specifies CATSRPLAGAGRDTQYF. J is TRBJ2-3 and V is TRBV15, with 11 bases fitting TRBD2. The CDR3 totals 17 residues. The ends lost 2 bases at V and 6 bases at J; junction bases unmatched: 10. CDR1 is LNHNV and CDR2 is YYDKDF in the germline V gene (reference sequence).

V usage is TRBV30 and J usage is TRBJ2-1; D unresolved. V was trimmed by 1 base and J by 0 bases, leaving 10 bases between them. Germline CDR1 and CDR2: GTSNPN and SVGIG (reference sequence). This CDR3 spans 15 amino acids. The CDR3 spells CAWSDQNPSYNEQFF. CDR3 coding DNA: TGTGCCTGGAGTGATCAGAACCCCTCCTACAATGAGCAGTTCTTC.

V and J are TRBV10-3 and TRBJ2-4, with TRBD1 as a possible D gene (6 bases). In germline, CDR1 is ENHRY, CDR2 SYGVKD. This CDR3 comprises 14 residues. Deletions cut 3 bases from V and 6 bases from J, with 12 bases between. CDR3 nucleotides: TGTGCCATCAGTGATGTGGGGGCGGGAAACATTCAGTACTTC. This sequence encodes CAISDVGAGNIQYF.

This clone was detected a few times. V is TRBV28 and J is TRBJ2-1; TRBD2 matches at 10 bases. CDR3 length: 15 residues. The junction had 7 bases not matched to a gene; V was cut back by 6 bases and J by 5 bases. Per germline, CDR1 MDHEN and CDR2 SYDVKM. The CDR3 is CASSRWTSGNNEQFF. DNA of the CDR3: TGTGCCAGCAGCCGTTGGACTAGCGGAAACAATGAGCAGTTCTTC. Based on the CDR3 plus reference TRBV28 and TRBJ2-1, the full variable domain is DVKVTQSSRYLVKRTGEKVFLECVQDMDHENMFWYRQDPGLGLRLIYFSYDVKMKEKGDIPEGYSVSREKKERFSLILESASTNQTSMYLCASSRWTSGNNEQFFGPGTRLTVL.

This clone was counted a few times. The chain recombines TRBV5-1 with TRBJ2-3; TRBD2 agrees at 8 bases. Germline V gene data show CDR1 as SGHRS and CDR2 as YFSETQ. The CDR3 loop spans 16 amino acids. Trimming removed 4 bases from V and 5 bases from J; junction bases left unmatched: 12. For the CDR3, the DNA is TGCGCCAGCAGCACCGGGACTAGGGGTTGGGGAGATACGCAGTATTTT. Translated: CASSTGTRGWGDTQYF.

The rearrangement links TRBV7-2 to TRBJ1-1, with no clear D. With 4 bases removed from V and 5 bases from J, the gap between germline ends came to 8 bases. CDR3 length: 12 amino acids. Germline V CDR1 and CDR2: SGHTA, FQGNSA. The CDR3 here is CASSYSGTEAFF. The CDR3 DNA is TGTGCCAGCAGCTACAGCGGAACTGAAGCTTTCTTT.

This clone turned up a few times. The V and J genes are TRBV11-2 and TRBJ2-3; TRBD2 might be the D (5 bases). The CDR3 totals 17 residues. The V end lost 4 bases, the J end lost 0 bases, and 17 bases lay between the germline ends. CDR1 and CDR2 from the germline V gene are SGHAT and FQNNGV. CDR3 in amino acids: CASSSGWGWASTDTQYF. CDR3 coding DNA: TGTGCCAGCAGCTCGGGGTGGGGATGGGCTAGCACAGATACGCAGTATTTT.

This clone has just a few counts. The chain is built from TRBV5-1 and TRBJ2-5, with unresolved D. The V end lost 2 bases, the J end lost 5 bases, and 4 bases lay between the germline ends. The germline V gene encodes CDR1 SGHRS and CDR2 YFSETQ. This CDR3 comprises 11 residues. Here the CDR3 reads CASSFMETQYF. For the CDR3, the DNA is TGCGCCAGCAGCTTTATGGAGACCCAGTACTTC. Supplemented by reference TRBV5-1 and TRBJ2-5, the full variable domain reads KAGVTQTPRYLIKTRGQQVTLSCSPISGHRSVSWYQQTPGQGLQFLFEYFSETQRNKGNFPGRFSGRQFSNSRSEMNVSTLELGDSALYLCASSFMETQYFGPGTRLLVL.